This TCR beta chain was identified in a study of OX40 agonist ivuxolimab in advanced cancers. About the study as a whole: Ivuxolimab was a fully human IgG2 agonistic monoclonal antibody targeting the costimulatory receptor OX40 (CD134). Intravenous ivuxolimab was administered to patients every 2 weeks at six dose levels: 0.01, 0.1, 0.3, 1.5, 3 and 10 mg/kg. Of the approximately 50 patients in dose escalation, about 20 had hepatocellular carcinoma, roughly 15 had melanoma, 9 had renal cell carcinoma and 9 had head and neck cancer. A male proportion of roughly 85% and a mean age of approximately 58 years, ranging from roughly 23 to 80, were recorded for the dose-escalation cohort. Patients were allowed to have had prior anti-PD-1, anti-PD-L1 or anti-CTLA-4 therapy, and roughly 40% of the dose-escalation patients had previously received checkpoint inhibitors. Partial responses were achieved by three dose-escalation patients, of whom one had hepatocellular carcinoma and two had cutaneous melanoma. The purpose of peripheral TCRbeta sequencing was to test whether ivuxolimab changed TCR sequence diversity and led to clonal T-cell expansion. The paper covers the monotherapy dose-escalation part of the phase I ivuxolimab trial, which included N of about 51 patients. Here is what the overall study found, with its caveats: In the 0.1-3.0 mg/kg groups, partial responders had among the lowest normalized peripheral clonal expansion, particularly in CD8+ T cells. After ivuxolimab, expanded clones were on average more numerous among CD8+ T cells than among CD4+ T cells. At doses of 0.1 to 3.0 mg/kg, clonal expansion of both CD4+ and CD8+ blood T cells was observed from baseline to week 6. The antigen specificity of the peripheral T cells that underwent clonal expansion was not determined. Low levels of normalized T-cell clonal expansion were also seen in some patients who did not respond.

Genomic DNA was isolated from the sorted cells so that the TCRbeta CDR3 region could be sequenced. The immunoSEQ Assay was used for sequencing of TCRbeta CDR3 regions. This is the immuneACCESS table as TCRdb keeps it, with only in-frame sequences that have V and J called. A part of the clones is gone; compared with another copy, unresolved V genes explain less than half, and the rest is unexplained. For this sample the table gives fewer than 70,000 clones, of which approximately 82% were detected only once. Jointly, the top ten make up 1.5% to 2% of the sample. CDR1 and CDR2 are read off the germline V gene (reference sequence) as WNHNN and SYGVQD. The CDR3 covers 15 residues, taking in both the cysteine and the phenylalanine. Only the CDR3 DNA is retained, 45 bases long and in frame from the first base. Deletion took 1 base off V and 7 bases off J, with a span of 14 bases between the germline ends.

Patients with a history of autoimmune disease or receiving systemic immunosuppression were excluded from the trial. Peripheral blood for TCR sequencing was collected from all dose cohorts at baseline, on cycle 4 day 1, and on cycle 7 day 1. The samples were taken from a phase I, first-in-human, multicenter, open-label dose-escalation trial of ivuxolimab. Adults with locally advanced or metastatic head and neck squamous cell, hepatocellular, melanoma or renal cell carcinoma were enrolled in the trial. Before TCR sequencing, CD4+ and CD8+ T cells were separately sorted from peripheral blood. In the case of this clone: The target of this receptor is not known. Base-call qualities are not available, and no considerably larger clone is one nucleotide away.

The rearrangement combines TRBV10-1 with TRBJ2-1, and the D gene may be TRBD1, 5 bases matching. The sequence was collected from an adult with an advanced solid tumor such as melanoma, head and neck, liver or kidney cancer. Sequences were derived from CD4+ or CD8+ T cells sorted from blood, sampled in a trial of the OX40 agonist ivuxolimab. The CDR3 has the sequence CASSELERGRNEQFF. In nucleotides, the sequence is TGCGCCAGCAGTGAGTTAGAAAGGGGCAGGAATGAGCAGTTCTTC.